This T cell receptor (beta chain) comes out of a study of blood T cells in healthy people across ages. Peripheral blood, ten milliliters per donor, was collected. For the second PCR, which ran for about 6 to 11 cycles, a sample-barcoded 5' primer and a J-beta primer mix were used. One entry per CDR3 protein, called by TCRdb with MiXCR from the 5' RACE reads. This sample has 700,000 to 950,000 distinct CDR3 sequences, with roughly 44% found just once. V lost 4 bases and J 6 bases, leaving 7 bases between the germline ends. Looked up from germline, CDR1 is SGHVS and CDR2 is FNYEAQ. This CDR3 region has 13 residues.

This sequence originates from a woman aged 60-75 years in good health. Sample: blood. This chain links TRBV7-6 with TRBJ2-6; D is unclear. The chain's CDR3 is CASSSVVANVLTF. CDR3 bases: TGTGCCAGCAGCTCAGTTGTGGCCAACGTCCTGACTTTC. The entire variable domain, with the rest obtained from reference TRBV7-6 and TRBJ2-6, is as follows: GAGVSQSPRYKVTKRGQDVALRCDPISGHVSLYWYRQALGQGPEFLTYFNYEAQQDKSGLPNDRFSAERPEGSISTLTIQRTEQRDSAMYRCASSSVVANVLTFGAGSRLTVL.